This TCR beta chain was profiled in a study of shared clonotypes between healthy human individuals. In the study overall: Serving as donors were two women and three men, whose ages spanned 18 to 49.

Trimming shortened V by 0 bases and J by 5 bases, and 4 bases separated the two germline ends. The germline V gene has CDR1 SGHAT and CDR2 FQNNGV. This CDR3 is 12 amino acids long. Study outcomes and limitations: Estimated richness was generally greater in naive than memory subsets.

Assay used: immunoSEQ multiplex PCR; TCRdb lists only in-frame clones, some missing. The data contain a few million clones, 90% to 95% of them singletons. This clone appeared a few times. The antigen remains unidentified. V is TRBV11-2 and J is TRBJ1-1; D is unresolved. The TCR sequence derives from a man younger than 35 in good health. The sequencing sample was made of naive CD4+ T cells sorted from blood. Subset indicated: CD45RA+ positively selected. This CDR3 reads CASSLERTEAFF. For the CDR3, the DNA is TGTGCCAGCAGCTTAGAGCGGACTGAAGCTTTCTTT.